The next 20 T cell receptor beta chains were all read from a single sample in a study of T-cell reconstitution after alpha-beta-depleted transplantation in children. The authors prepared the TCRbeta library with unique molecular identifiers. One entry per CDR3 protein results from TCRdb running MiXCR on the PCR reads. The sample contains 90,000 to 150,000 distinct CDR3 sequences, 20% to 25% of which appear only once. Sequenced here: PBMCs, mostly from graft donor cells, sampled 180 days after TCRalphabeta/CD19-depleted stem cell transplant. These TCRs come from a male patient under 10 years old who had a stem cell transplant for chronic granulomatous disease, so the T cells may come from the graft donor.

The chain combines TRBV12-3 or TRBV12-4 with TRBJ2-7, with TRBD1 identical over 10 bases. The V segment lost 7 bases and the J segment 5 bases; nucleotides outside the gene matches: 11. The CDR3 spans 15 residues. Here the CDR3 DNA reads TGTGCCAGCACCTCGTCCGGGACAGGGGATAACGAGCAGTACTTC. It specifies CASTSSGTGDNEQYF.

The chain combines TRBV5-6 with TRBJ2-1; the D is unclear. CDR3 length: 12 residues. V was trimmed by 3 bases and J by 5 bases, leaving 6 bases between them. Germline CDR1 SGHDT, CDR2 YYEEEE. The chain's CDR3 is CASSSQNNEQFF. The CDR3 nucleotides are TGTGCCAGCAGCTCCCAGAACAATGAGCAGTTCTTC.

This clonotype was observed many times. The V gene is TRBV20-1, the J gene TRBJ1-5; D remains ambiguous. CDR1 and CDR2 from the germline V gene are DFQATT and SNEGSKA (reference sequence). Trimming took 5 bases from V and 4 from J, leaving 9 bases between them. This CDR3 has 12 residues. CDR3: CSAQNTNQPQHF. CDR3 bases: TGCAGTGCTCAAAATACGAATCAGCCCCAGCATTTT.

The chain employs TRBV7-9 and TRBJ2-2; 14 nucleotides agree with TRBD2. With V trimmed by 5 bases and J by 9 bases, 5 bases remained unmatched. Germline CDR1 and CDR2: SEHNR and FQNEAQ (reference sequence). The CDR3 spans 15 residues. DNA for the CDR3: TGTGCCAGCAGCCCCGGGACTAGCGGGAGTAGGGAGCTGTTTTTT. Its translation: CASSPGTSGSRELFF.

This clonotype was picked up a small number of times. This sequence joins TRBV20-1 and TRBJ2-3, with TRBD1 matching over 7 bases. CDR1 and CDR2 from the germline V gene are DFQATT and SNEGSKA (reference sequence). With 6 bases clipped from V and 6 bases from J, the junction kept 12 bases outside the gene matches. The CDR3 spans 14 residues. CDR3 region: CSANRDRVVDTQYF. CDR3 DNA sequence: TGCAGTGCAAACCGGGACAGAGTCGTGGATACGCAGTATTTT.

In this sample, this clonotype turned up a few times. The chain joins TRBV20-1 to TRBJ2-1; TRBD2 matches 8 bases. Germline CDR1 DFQATT, CDR2 SNEGSKA (reference sequence). The CDR3 loop spans 15 amino acids. The V and J ends lost 3 bases and 7 bases, in that order; junction bases with no gene match: 11. The DNA of the CDR3 is TGCAGTGCTAGCATGATCAGCGGGAGTGGGAATGAGCAGTTCTTC. As protein: CSASMISGSGNEQFF.

V and J are TRBV15 and TRBJ2-7; 7 nucleotides agree with TRBD2. V was clipped by 0 bases and J by 3 bases; unmatched bases: 8. The CDR3 spans 16 residues. Germline lookup yields CDR1 LNHNV and CDR2 YYDKDF (reference sequence). The CDR3 DNA sequence: TGTGCCACCAGCAGAGAAGGCCTAGCGGAGAGCTACGAGCAGTACTTC. Its translation: CATSREGLAESYEQYF.

This clonotype appeared many times. The J gene is TRBJ2-7, the V gene TRBV28; the match to TRBD2 covers 7 bases. Germline CDR1 and CDR2: MDHEN and SYDVKM. This CDR3 contains 13 residues. Trimming cost V 6 bases and J 2 bases; bases outside gene matches: 4. The CDR3 is CASRGRGPYEQYF. The DNA of the CDR3 is TGTGCCAGCAGGGGGAGGGGCCCCTACGAGCAGTACTTC.

The chain combines TRBV30 with TRBJ2-1; 9 nucleotides line up with TRBD1. This CDR3 spans 16 amino acids. Germline CDR1 reads GTSNPN; CDR2 reads SVGIG (reference sequence). Trimming cost V 1 base and J 8 bases; bases outside gene matches: 12. The CDR3 region is CAWSAFSGTGFDEQFF. The DNA of the CDR3 is TGTGCCTGGAGTGCTTTTTCTGGGACAGGGTTCGATGAGCAGTTCTTC.

V usage is TRBV5-6 and J usage is TRBJ2-3; D uncertain. CDR1 is SGHDT, CDR2 YYEEEE, per germline. CDR3 length: 15 residues. V was clipped by 0 bases and J by 2 bases, with 10 bases between them. CDR3 region: CASSLGQLATDTQYF. CDR3 nucleotide sequence: TGTGCCAGCAGCTTGGGGCAGCTTGCCACAGATACGCAGTATTTT.

This clonotype was observed many times. The V call is TRBV11-3, the J call TRBJ2-4; 11 bases agree with TRBD2. From germline, CDR1 is SGHNT and CDR2 YENEEA. J was trimmed by 0 bases and V by 5 bases; bases with no gene match: 15. This CDR3 comprises 20 residues. In DNA, the CDR3 is TGTGCCAGCAGCGCCCCCCGGGTAGCGGGAGGGCCGTTAGCCAAAAACATTCAGTACTTC. Protein product: CASSAPRVAGGPLAKNIQYF.

This clonotype was seen repeatedly, ten times or more. The rearrangement joins TRBV6-2 or TRBV6-3 to TRBJ2-1; 12 bases fit TRBD2. There are 15 residues in the CDR3. Looked up from germline, CDR1 is MNHEY and CDR2 is SVGEGT. V was clipped by 2 bases and J by 6 bases; unmatched bases: 2. CDR3 bases: TGTGCCAGCAGTTACCTAGCGGGGGGGCGCAATGAGCAGTTCTTC. Translated: CASSYLAGGRNEQFF.

This chain joins TRBV29-1 and TRBJ2-1; D gene unclear. The V gene lost 3 bases and the J gene lost 6 bases, with 15 bases spanning the gap. The CDR3 loop spans 14 amino acids. Germline CDR1 and CDR2: SQVTM and ANQGSEA. The CDR3 is CSVERRLTPNEQFF. The CDR3 region has the DNA TGCAGCGTTGAGCGGCGACTGACTCCCAATGAGCAGTTCTTC.

This clonotype appeared many times. The chain uses TRBV7-2 and TRBJ1-1; D gene unclear. V lost 1 base and J 6 bases, leaving 6 bases between the germline ends. CDR3 length: 12 residues. The germline V gene has CDR1 SGHTA and CDR2 FQGNSA. CDR3 region: CASSLGLPEAFF. The CDR3 coding sequence is TGTGCCAGCAGCTTAGGGTTACCTGAAGCTTTCTTT.

V usage is TRBV28 and J usage is TRBJ2-2, with a possible D match to TRBD2 (5 bases). The V gene's germline CDR1 is MDHEN and CDR2 SYDVKM. The CDR3 loop spans 15 amino acids. Trimming took 3 bases from V and 2 from J, leaving 10 bases between them. The DNA for the CDR3 is TGTGCCAGCAGTTTCCGGGGTCCAAACACCGGGGAGCTGTTTTTT. Its translation: CASSFRGPNTGELFF. The full variable domain, in which reference TRBV28 and TRBJ2-2 provide the parts outside the CDR3, is DVKVTQSSRYLVKRTGEKVFLECVQDMDHENMFWYRQDPGLGLRLIYFSYDVKMKEKGDIPEGYSVSREKKERFSLILESASTNQTSMYLCASSFRGPNTGELFFGEGSRLTVL.

The chain links TRBV20-1 to TRBJ2-2, with D unresolved. The V end lost 3 bases, the J end lost 3 bases, and 11 bases lay between the germline ends. Germline V gene data show CDR1 as DFQATT and CDR2 as SNEGSKA (reference sequence). The CDR3 consists of 14 residues. The CDR3: CSASRPGDTGELFF. For the CDR3, the DNA is TGCAGTGCTAGTCGGCCAGGAGACACCGGGGAGCTGTTTTTT.

This clonotype was counted many times. This rearrangement joins TRBV5-1 to TRBJ2-5; the D is unclear. V was clipped by 2 bases and J by 0 bases, with 11 bases between them. CDR3 size: 15 residues. Germline CDR1 and CDR2: SGHRS and YFSETQ. The CDR3 loop is CASSFRLGNQETQYF. The CDR3 DNA is TGCGCCAGCAGCTTTCGTTTAGGGAACCAAGAGACCCAGTACTTC.

The chain joins TRBV2 to TRBJ2-3; possible D gene TRBD1, 7 bases. The CDR3 has 12 residues. CDR1 is SNHLY and CDR2 is FYNNEI in the germline V gene. DNA of the CDR3: TGTGCTGGGGCAGGGGGGACAGATACGCAGTATTTT. Its protein product is CAGAGGTDTQYF.

The chain recombines TRBV27 with TRBJ2-3; perhaps TRBD2 as D (5 bases). CDR1 is MNHEY and CDR2 is SMNVEV in the germline V gene (reference sequence). The CDR3 covers 15 residues. V gave up 5 bases and J gave up 2 bases, with 14 bases separating them. CDR3 in amino acids: CASSDGITDTDTQYF. The CDR3 DNA reads as TGTGCCAGCAGTGACGGGATTACGGACACAGATACGCAGTATTTT.

This clonotype was observed a handful of times. The chain links TRBV20-1 to TRBJ2-7; D is unclear. This CDR3 contains 12 residues. Per the germline V gene, CDR1 is DFQATT and CDR2 is SNEGSKA (reference sequence). Trimming took off 8 bases at V and 3 bases at J, with 14 bases between the two ends. CDR3 region: CSSLGPGYEQYF. The CDR3 DNA sequence: TGCAGTTCGTTGGGCCCGGGCTACGAGCAGTACTTC.